The 8 T cell receptor beta chains listed next were all sequenced from one sample in a study of technical replicates of blood from a few donors. This table comes from immunoSEQ multiplex PCR, and its TCRdb copy is limited to in-frame clones, with some not included. The sample contains around 83,000 clones, around nine tenths of which appear only once. Material: T cells isolated from PBMCs. The receptors were gathered from a human donor in good health.

The chain links TRBV27 to TRBJ1-1; 7 positions agree with TRBD1. Looked up from germline, CDR1 is MNHEY and CDR2 is SMNVEV (reference sequence). This CDR3 comprises 14 residues. Germline trimming cut 5 bases from V and 9 bases from J; bases unmatched to any gene: 12. The CDR3 sequence: CASSPLGTERKAFF. The CDR3 bases are TGTGCCAGCAGTCCTTTAGGGACAGAACGAAAAGCTTTCTTT.

This chain links TRBV6-5 with TRBJ1-5; 9 nucleotides align to TRBD1. The CDR3 has 15 amino acids. Germline CDR1 reads MNHEY; CDR2 reads SVGAGI. Trimming at V came to 6 bases and at J to 0 bases, leaving 3 bases not matched to a gene. The CDR3 loop reads CASRQGAYSNQPQHF. The CDR3 region has the DNA TGTGCCAGCAGACAGGGGGCTTATAGCAATCAGCCCCAGCATTTT.

There are a few counts of this clone. The V gene is TRBV7-9, the J gene TRBJ1-2, with 12 bases that match TRBD1. Trimming at V came to 5 bases and at J to 8 bases, leaving 6 bases not matched to a gene. This CDR3 is 14 amino acids long. From germline, CDR1 is SEHNR and CDR2 FQNEAQ (reference sequence). CDR3 region: CASSPGQGAFGYTF. The CDR3 DNA reads as TGTGCCAGCAGCCCGGGACAGGGGGCGTTCGGCTACACCTTC.

The chain joins TRBV5-1 to TRBJ1-1, with a possible D match to TRBD1 (5 bases). V lost 3 bases and J 1 base, leaving 19 bases between the germline ends. CDR1 and CDR2 (germline): SGHRS, YFSETQ. The CDR3 has 17 amino acids. DNA of the CDR3: TGCGCCAGCAGCTCGCGAGGTGTAGGTCAGGGGAACACTGAAGCTTTCTTT. Encoded protein: CASSSRGVGQGNTEAFF.

Of note for this clone: Germline and junction disagree at one end, which may indicate a read error. The V call is TRBV18, the J call TRBJ2-6; 9 bases line up with TRBD1. The CDR3 is 19 residues long. CDR1 is KGHSH and CDR2 is LQKENI in the germline V gene. For the CDR3, the DNA is TGTGCCAGCTCAACACCCCCGGGACAGGGATCCTCTGGGGCCAACGTCCTGACTTTC. This encodes CASSTPPGQGSSGANVLTF.

This sequence joins TRBV4-2 and TRBJ2-3, with a weak D call TRBD1 (5 bases). Per germline, CDR1 LGHNA and CDR2 YNFKEQ. The CDR3 extends over 14 amino acids. Trimming cost V 6 bases and J 3 bases, with 13 bases left between them. The CDR3 DNA reads as TGTGCCAGCAGTGGGGCCTCCCAAACAGATACGCAGTATTTT. Protein product: CASSGASQTDTQYF.

The V call is TRBV4-2, the J call TRBJ2-6; D is ambiguous. The CDR3 consists of 16 residues. The germline V gene encodes CDR1 LGHNA and CDR2 YNFKEQ. V was trimmed by 2 bases and J by 1 base, leaving 9 bases between them. In DNA form, the CDR3 reads TGTGCCAGCAGCCAATCCGAGAGGTCTGGGGCCAACGTCCTGACTTTC. Translation gives CASSQSERSGANVLTF.

The chain combines TRBV6-1 with TRBJ2-1; 8 positions agree with TRBD1. CDR1 is MNHNS and CDR2 is SASEGT in the germline V gene. V shed 6 bases and J 5 bases; nucleotides not matched to a gene: 9. This CDR3 region has 15 residues. The CDR3 bases are TGTGCCAGCAGAAGAGCCGGGACAGGTAACAATGAGCAGTTCTTC. Translation gives CASRRAGTGNNEQFF.